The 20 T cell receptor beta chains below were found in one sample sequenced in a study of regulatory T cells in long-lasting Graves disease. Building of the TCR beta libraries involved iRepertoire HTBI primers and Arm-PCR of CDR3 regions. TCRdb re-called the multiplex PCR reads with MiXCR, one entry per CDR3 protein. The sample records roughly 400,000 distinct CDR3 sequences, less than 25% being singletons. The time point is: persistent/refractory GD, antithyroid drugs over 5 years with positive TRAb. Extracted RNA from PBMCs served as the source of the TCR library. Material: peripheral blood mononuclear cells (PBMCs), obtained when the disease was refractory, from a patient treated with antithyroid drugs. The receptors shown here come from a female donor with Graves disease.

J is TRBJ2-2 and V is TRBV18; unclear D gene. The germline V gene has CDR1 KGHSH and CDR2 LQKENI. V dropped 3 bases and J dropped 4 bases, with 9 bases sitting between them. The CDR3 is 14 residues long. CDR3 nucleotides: TGTGCCAGCTCACCCTCCCAAGGCACCGGGGAGCTGTTTTTT. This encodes CASSPSQGTGELFF.

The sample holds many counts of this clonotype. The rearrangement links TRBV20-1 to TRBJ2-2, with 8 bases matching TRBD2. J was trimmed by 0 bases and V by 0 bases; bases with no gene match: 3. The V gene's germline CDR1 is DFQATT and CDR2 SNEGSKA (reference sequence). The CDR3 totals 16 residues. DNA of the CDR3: TGCAGTGCTAGAGATACGGGGGGGACGAACACCGGGGAGCTGTTTTTT. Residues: CSARDTGGTNTGELFF.

Here the CDR3 reads CASKGHPNTEAFF. Written as DNA, the CDR3 is TGTGCCAGCAAGGGACACCCCAACACTGAAGCTTTCTTT. The chain combines TRBV19 with TRBJ1-1; a possible D gene is TRBD1 (6 bases). Germline loops: CDR1 LNHDA, CDR2 SQIVND (reference sequence). The CDR3 totals 13 residues. Trimming stripped 9 bases from V and 2 bases from J, with 13 bases between.

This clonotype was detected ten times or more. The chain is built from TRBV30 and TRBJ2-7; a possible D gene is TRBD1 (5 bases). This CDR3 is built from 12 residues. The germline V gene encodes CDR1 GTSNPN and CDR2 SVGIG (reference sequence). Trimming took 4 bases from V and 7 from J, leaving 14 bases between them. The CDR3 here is CAWKGSRLEQYF. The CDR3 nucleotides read TGTGCCTGGAAGGGGTCTCGTCTGGAGCAGTACTTC. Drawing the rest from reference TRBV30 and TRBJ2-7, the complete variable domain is SQTIHQWPATLVQPVGSPLSLECTVEGTSNPNLYWYRQAAGRGLQLLFYSVGIGQISSEVPQNLSASRPQDRQFILSSKKLLLSDSGFYLCAWKGSRLEQYFGPGTRLTVT.

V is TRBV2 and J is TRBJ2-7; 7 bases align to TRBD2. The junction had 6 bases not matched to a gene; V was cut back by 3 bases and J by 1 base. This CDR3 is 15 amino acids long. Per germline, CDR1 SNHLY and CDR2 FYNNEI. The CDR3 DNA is TGTGCCAGCAGTGATGTAGGCGGGAGATCCTACGAGCAGTACTTC. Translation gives CASSDVGGRSYEQYF.

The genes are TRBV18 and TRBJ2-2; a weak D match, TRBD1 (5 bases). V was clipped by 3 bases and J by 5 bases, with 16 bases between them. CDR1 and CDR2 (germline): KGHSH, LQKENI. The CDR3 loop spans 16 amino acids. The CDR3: CASSPLGDSVTGELFF. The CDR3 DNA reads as TGTGCCAGCTCACCCCTCGGAGACAGCGTGACCGGGGAGCTGTTTTTT.

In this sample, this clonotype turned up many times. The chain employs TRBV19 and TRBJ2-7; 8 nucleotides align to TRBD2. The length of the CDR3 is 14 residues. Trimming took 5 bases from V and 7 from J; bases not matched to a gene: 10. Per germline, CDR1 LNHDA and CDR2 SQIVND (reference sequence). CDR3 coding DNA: TGTGCCAGTAGTCCGGGACTAGGAATGAGAGAGCAGTACTTC. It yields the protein CASSPGLGMREQYF.

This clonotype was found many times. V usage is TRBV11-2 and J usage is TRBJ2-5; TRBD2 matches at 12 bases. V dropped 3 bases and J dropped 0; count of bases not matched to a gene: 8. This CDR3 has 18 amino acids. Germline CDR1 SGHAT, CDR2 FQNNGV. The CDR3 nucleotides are TGTGCCAGCAGCTTCCAGTCTAGCGGGAGGGCCAACCAAGAGACCCAGTACTTC. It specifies CASSFQSSGRANQETQYF.

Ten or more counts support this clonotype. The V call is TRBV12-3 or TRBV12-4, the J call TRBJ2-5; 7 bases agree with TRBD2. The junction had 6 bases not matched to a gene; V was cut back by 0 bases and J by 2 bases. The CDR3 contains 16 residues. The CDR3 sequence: CASSLAGGPFQETQYF. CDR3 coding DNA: TGTGCCAGCAGTTTAGCGGGAGGGCCGTTTCAAGAGACCCAGTACTTC.

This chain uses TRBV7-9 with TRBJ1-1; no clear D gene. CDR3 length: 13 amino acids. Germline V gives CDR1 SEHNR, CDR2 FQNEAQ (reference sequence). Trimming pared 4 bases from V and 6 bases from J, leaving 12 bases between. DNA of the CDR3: TGTGCCAGCAGCTCCCATGGAATCCCTGAAGCTTTCTTT. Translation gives CASSSHGIPEAFF.

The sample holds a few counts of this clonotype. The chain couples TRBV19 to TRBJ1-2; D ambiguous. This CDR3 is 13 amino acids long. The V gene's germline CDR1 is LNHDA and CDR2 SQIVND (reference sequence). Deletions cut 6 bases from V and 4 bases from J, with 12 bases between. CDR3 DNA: TGTGCCAGTAGCCCCCGAGGACTCTATGGCTACACCTTC. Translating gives CASSPRGLYGYTF.

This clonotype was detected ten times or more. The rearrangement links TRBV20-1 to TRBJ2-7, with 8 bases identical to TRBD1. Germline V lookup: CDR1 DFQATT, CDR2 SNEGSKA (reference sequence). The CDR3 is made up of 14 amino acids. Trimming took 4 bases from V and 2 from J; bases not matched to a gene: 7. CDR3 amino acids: CSATRTGRTYEQYF. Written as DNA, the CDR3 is TGCAGTGCTACCCGGACAGGGCGGACCTACGAGCAGTACTTC.

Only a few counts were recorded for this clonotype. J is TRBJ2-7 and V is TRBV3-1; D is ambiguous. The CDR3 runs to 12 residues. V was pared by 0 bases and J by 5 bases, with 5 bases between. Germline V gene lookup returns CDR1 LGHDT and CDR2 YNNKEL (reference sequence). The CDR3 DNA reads TGTGCCAGCAGCCAAGAAACCCACGAGCAGTACTTC. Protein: CASSQETHEQYF.

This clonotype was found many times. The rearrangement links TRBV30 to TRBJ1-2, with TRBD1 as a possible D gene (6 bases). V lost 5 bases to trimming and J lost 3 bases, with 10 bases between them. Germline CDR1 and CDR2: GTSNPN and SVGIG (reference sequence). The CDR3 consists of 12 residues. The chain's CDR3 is CAWDRTDYGYTF. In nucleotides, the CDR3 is TGTGCCTGGGATCGGACAGACTATGGCTACACCTTC.

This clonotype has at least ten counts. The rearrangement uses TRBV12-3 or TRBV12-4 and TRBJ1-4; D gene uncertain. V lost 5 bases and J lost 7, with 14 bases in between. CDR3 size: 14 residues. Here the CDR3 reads CASSTPGKAEKLFF. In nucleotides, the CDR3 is TGTGCCAGCAGTACTCCGGGGAAGGCTGAAAAACTGTTTTTT.

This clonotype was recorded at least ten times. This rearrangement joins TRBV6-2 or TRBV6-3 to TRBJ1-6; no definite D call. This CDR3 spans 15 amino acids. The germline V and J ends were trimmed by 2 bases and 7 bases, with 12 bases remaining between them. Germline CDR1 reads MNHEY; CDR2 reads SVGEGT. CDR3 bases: TGTGCCAGCAGTTACGGGAGTCGACCAAATTCACCCCTCCACTTT. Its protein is CASSYGSRPNSPLHF.

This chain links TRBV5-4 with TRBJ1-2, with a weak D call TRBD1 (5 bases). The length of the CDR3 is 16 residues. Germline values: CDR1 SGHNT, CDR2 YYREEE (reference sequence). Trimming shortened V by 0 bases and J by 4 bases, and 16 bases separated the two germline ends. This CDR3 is CASSLEFAGGGYGYTF. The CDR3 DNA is TGTGCCAGCAGCTTGGAGTTCGCGGGGGGAGGCTATGGCTACACCTTC.

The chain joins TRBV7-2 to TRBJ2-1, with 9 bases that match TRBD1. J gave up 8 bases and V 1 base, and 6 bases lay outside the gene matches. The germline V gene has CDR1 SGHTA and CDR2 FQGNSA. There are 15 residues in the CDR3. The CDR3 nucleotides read TGTGCCAGCAGCTTAGTAACAGGGGGCGTTTATGAGCAGTTCTTC. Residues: CASSLVTGGVYEQFF.

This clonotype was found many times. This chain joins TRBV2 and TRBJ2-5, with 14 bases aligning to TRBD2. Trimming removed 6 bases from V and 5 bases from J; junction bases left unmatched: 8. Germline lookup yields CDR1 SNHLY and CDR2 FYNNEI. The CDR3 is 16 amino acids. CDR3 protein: CASSPGTSGSRETQYF. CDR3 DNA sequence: TGTGCCAGCAGCCCAGGGACTAGCGGGAGTCGGGAGACCCAGTACTTC.

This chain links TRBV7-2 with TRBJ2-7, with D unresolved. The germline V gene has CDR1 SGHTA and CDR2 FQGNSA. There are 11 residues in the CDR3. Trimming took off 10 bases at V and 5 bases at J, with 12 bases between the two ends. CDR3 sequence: CATMAGNEQYF. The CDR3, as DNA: TGTGCCACCATGGCCGGCAACGAGCAGTACTTC.